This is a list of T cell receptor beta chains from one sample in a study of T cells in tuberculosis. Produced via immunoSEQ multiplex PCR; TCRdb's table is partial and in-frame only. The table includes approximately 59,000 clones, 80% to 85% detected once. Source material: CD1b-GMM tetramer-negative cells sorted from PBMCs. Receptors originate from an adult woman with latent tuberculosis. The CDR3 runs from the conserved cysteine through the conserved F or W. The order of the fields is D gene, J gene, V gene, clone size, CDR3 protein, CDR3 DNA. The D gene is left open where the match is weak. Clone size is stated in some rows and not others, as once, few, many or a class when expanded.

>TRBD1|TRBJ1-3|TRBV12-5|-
CASGPTGGFGNTIYF
TGTGCTAGTGGACCGACAGGGGGCTTTGGAAACACCATATATTTT
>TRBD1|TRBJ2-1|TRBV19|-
CASSIVGDSNEQFF
TGTGCCAGTAGTATAGTGGGGGACAGCAATGAGCAGTTCTTC
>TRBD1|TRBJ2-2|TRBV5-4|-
CASSAGTGNTGELFF
TGTGCCAGCAGCGCCGGGACAGGAAACACCGGGGAGCTGTTTTTT
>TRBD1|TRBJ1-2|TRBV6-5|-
CASSLYGQGVGGYTF
TGTGCCAGCAGTCTATACGGACAGGGGGTCGGTGGCTACACCTTC
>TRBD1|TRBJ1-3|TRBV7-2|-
CASSPQGHHSGNTIYF
TGTGCCAGCAGCCCACAGGGGCACCACTCTGGAAACACCATATATTTT
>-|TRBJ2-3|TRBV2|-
CASSERGSGDTQYF
TGTGCCAGCAGTGAAAGGGGGTCTGGAGATACGCAGTATTTT
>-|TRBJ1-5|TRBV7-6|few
CASSLNAGANQPQHF
TGTGCCAGCAGCTTAAATGCAGGGGCCAATCAGCCCCAGCATTTT
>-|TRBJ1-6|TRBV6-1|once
CASRMTAGNSPLHF
TGTGCCAGCAGGATGACAGCCGGGAATTCACCCCTCCACTTT
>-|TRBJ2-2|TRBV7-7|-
CASSLGGGSGELFF
TGTGCCAGCAGCCTAGGAGGAGGTTCCGGGGAGCTGTTTTTT
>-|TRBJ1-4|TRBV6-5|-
CASSPGTNNEKLFF
TGTGCCAGCAGCCCCGGGACAAATAATGAAAAACTGTTTTTT
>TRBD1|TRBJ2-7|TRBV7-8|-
CASSLPGQGSEQYF
TGTGCCAGCAGCCTACCGGGACAGGGTAGCGAGCAGTACTTC
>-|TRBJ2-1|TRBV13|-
CASSSRDSGHNEQFF
TGTGCCAGCAGCTCCCGGGACTCGGGGCACAATGAGCAGTTCTTC
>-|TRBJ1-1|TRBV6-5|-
CATCRDKNTEAFF
TGTGCCACTTGCCGGGACAAAAACACTGAAGCTTTCTTT
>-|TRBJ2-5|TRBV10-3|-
CAISEGGIQETQYF
TGTGCCATCAGTGAAGGAGGTATCCAAGAGACCCAGTACTTC
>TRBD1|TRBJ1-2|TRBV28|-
CASSAGGGSGYTF
TGTGCCAGCAGTGCAGGGGGCGGAAGTGGCTACACCTTC
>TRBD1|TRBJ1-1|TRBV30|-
CAWRPDLTGGTEAFF
TGTGCCTGGAGGCCAGACCTCACAGGGGGCACTGAAGCTTTCTTT
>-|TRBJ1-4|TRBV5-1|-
CASSFAQGNEKLFF
TGCGCCAGCAGCTTTGCACAGGGTAATGAAAAACTGTTTTTT
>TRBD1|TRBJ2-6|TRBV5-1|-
CASSLFGQGTGANVLTF
TGCGCCAGCAGCTTGTTTGGACAGGGAACTGGGGCCAACGTCCTGACTTTC
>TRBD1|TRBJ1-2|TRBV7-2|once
CASSLMGGGTGVRYTF
TGTGCCAGCAGCTTAATGGGAGGGGGGACAGGGGTACGCTACACCTTC
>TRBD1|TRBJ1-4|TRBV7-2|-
CASSFSDRGHEKLFF
TGTGCCAGCAGCTTCTCGGACAGGGGTCATGAAAAACTGTTTTTT
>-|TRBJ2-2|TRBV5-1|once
CASSWAVVNTGELFF
TGCGCCAGCAGTTGGGCTGTAGTTAACACCGGGGAGCTGTTTTTT
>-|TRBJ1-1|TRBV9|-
CASSADSTGSVDTEAFF
TGTGCCAGCAGCGCCGACTCAACAGGATCGGTGGACACTGAAGCTTTCTTT
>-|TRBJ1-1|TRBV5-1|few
CASSLAGGRGDTEAFF
TGCGCCAGCAGCTTGGCCGGGGGGCGGGGAGACACTGAAGCTTTCTTT
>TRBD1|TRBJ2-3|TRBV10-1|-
CASSEWPGQGTDTQYF
TGCGCCAGCAGTGAGTGGCCGGGACAGGGGACAGATACGCAGTATTTT
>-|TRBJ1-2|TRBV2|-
CASDSGHRYGYTF
TGTGCCAGCGACTCGGGACACCGCTATGGCTACACCTTC
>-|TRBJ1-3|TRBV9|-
CASSPDTQPRLGTIYF
TGTGCCAGCAGCCCAGACACGCAGCCCCGCCTGGGCACCATATATTTT
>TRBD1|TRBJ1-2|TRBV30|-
CAWKSTGQGPYGYTF
TGTGCCTGGAAGTCTACGGGACAGGGTCCTTATGGCTACACCTTC
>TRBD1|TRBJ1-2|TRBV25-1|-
CASSDRGRNYGYTF
TGTGCCAGCAGTGACAGGGGGCGAAACTATGGCTACACCTTC
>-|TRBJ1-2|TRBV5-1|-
CASSLAPQDYGYTF
TGCGCCAGCAGCTTGGCCCCACAGGATTATGGCTACACCTTC
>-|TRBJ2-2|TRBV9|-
CASSASPRELFF
TGTGCCAGCAGCGCAAGCCCCAGGGAGCTGTTTTTT
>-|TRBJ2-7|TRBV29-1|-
CSARQDISYEQYF
TGCAGCGCTCGACAGGATATCTCCTACGAGCAGTACTTC
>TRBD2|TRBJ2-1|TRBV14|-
CASSPLVTLAKFYNEQFF
TGTGCCAGCAGCCCCCTAGTCACACTAGCGAAATTCTACAATGAGCAGTTCTTC
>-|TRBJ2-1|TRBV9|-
CASSVGLGTYNEQFF
TGTGCCAGCAGCGTAGGACTAGGGACCTACAATGAGCAGTTCTTC
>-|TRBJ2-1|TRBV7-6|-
CASSSGKTHYNEQFF
TGTGCCAGCAGCTCCGGGAAGACACATTACAATGAGCAGTTCTTC
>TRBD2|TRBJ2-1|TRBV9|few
CASSPRAGGQGEQFF
TGTGCCAGCAGCCCACGGGCGGGGGGGCAGGGGGAGCAGTTCTTC
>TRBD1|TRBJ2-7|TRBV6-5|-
CASSLDRGGYEQYF
TGTGCCAGCAGCCTCGACAGGGGGGGCTACGAGCAGTACTTC
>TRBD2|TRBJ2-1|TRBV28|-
CASSWPGLARNEQFF
TGTGCCAGCAGTTGGCCGGGACTAGCCCGCAATGAGCAGTTCTTC
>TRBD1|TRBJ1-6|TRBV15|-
CATSRDRGTGGSNSPLHF
TGTGCCACCAGCAGAGATCGGGGGACAGGGGGGAGTAATTCACCCCTCCACTTT
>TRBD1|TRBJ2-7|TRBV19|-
CASSPRQGVSEQYF
TGTGCCAGTAGTCCGAGACAGGGGGTATCCGAGCAGTACTTC
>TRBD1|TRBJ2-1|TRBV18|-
CASSPGTGRGNEQFF
TGTGCCAGCTCACCCGGGACAGGGAGAGGCAATGAGCAGTTCTTC
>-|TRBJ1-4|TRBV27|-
CASSPGGSREKLFF
TGTGCCAGTAGTCCGGGGGGCTCGAGAGAAAAACTGTTTTTT
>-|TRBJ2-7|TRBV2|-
CASSLDAYEQYF
TGTGCCAGCAGCCTAGATGCCTACGAGCAGTACTTC